This T cell receptor beta chain was sequenced for a study of T cell repertoires in aging, cancer and after chemotherapy. Multiplex touch-down PCR with TRB-A/B primers amplified rearranged V-D-J TRB sequences. TCRdb reprocessed the multiplex PCR reads with MiXCR, giving one entry per CDR3 protein. The sample lists some 19,000 distinct CDR3 sequences, roughly 37% occurring once. This CDR3 comprises 15 residues. The germline V gene encodes CDR1 MNHNS and CDR2 SASEGT. J lost 1 base, V lost 6 bases, and 8 bases had no gene match. A note on this clonotype: Its matching antigen is unknown.

Study findings and constraints: Compared with age-matched healthy donors, untreated hematological or solid cancer patients showed higher blood TCR clonality. In healthy donors, age-related TCR diversity loss mainly reflected lost richness. Median generation probability rose over the chemotherapy interval in each cancer cohort, suggesting rebound thymic output.

The template was genomic DNA from peripheral blood, not RNA. The chain uses TRBV6-1 and TRBJ2-5, with 7 bases that match TRBD1. The clonotype was recovered from a human donor with a solid tumor. The sequenced material came from blood. The CDR3 spells CASRQQGTAQETQYF. Here the CDR3 DNA reads TGTGCCAGCAGGCAACAGGGGACCGCCCAAGAGACCCAGTACTTC.